The TCR beta chain described here comes from a study of cytomegalovirus exposure and HLA in healthy donors. Study-wide results and caveats: Other equally common chains were less clonally expanded than HLA-associated TCR beta chains, a later analysis showed. Among the most significant clusters, several appeared linked to common viral pathogens in a later analysis.

CDR1 is MNHEY, CDR2 SVGAGI, per germline. This CDR3 is built from 13 residues. Trimming removed 10 bases from V and 3 bases from J; junction bases left unmatched: 8. The PCR used 60 Vbeta and 13 Jbeta primers. The table came from immunoSEQ multiplex PCR; TCRdb's copy has only in-frame clones and leaves some out. The table shows nearly 110,000 clones, with approximately 76% occurring only once. With respect to this clone: What it binds is not known.

This sequence was found in a man younger than 35 in good health and CMV-seronegative. The sequenced sample consisted of PBMCs. The J gene is TRBJ2-5, the V gene TRBV6-5; TRBD2 matches 7 bases. The CDR3 DNA reads as TGTGCCACCAGGGACTACACAAAAGAGACCCAGTACTTC. As protein: CATRDYTKETQYF.